Below, 13 T cell receptor beta chains from the same sample are listed, as sequenced in a study of blood T cell repertoires in COVID-19. Using immunoSEQ multiplex PCR, the repertoire was profiled, and TCRdb retains in-frame clones only, with some absent. The data contain a few hundred thousand clones, roughly nine tenths of them singletons. The sample taken for sequencing was peripheral blood. These receptors originate from a man between 40 and 49 years old with acute or convalescent COVID-19.

The chain uses TRBV23-1 and TRBJ2-6, with TRBD1 identical over 11 bases. TRBV23-1 is an ORF, with its function uncertain. The trim removed 1 base at V and 2 bases at J, leaving 4 bases unmatched. The length of the CDR3 is 18 residues. The CDR3 nucleotides read TGCGCCAGCAGTCAATTCCGGGACAGGGGGACTGGGGCCAACGTCCTGACTTTC. Encoded protein: CASSQFRDRGTGANVLTF.

The chain combines TRBV4-3 with TRBJ1-6; D perhaps matches TRBD1 (6 bases). Germline assignment: CDR1 LGHNA and CDR2 YSLEER. The CDR3 contains 15 residues. V lost 3 bases and J lost 9, with 15 bases in between. The CDR3 sequence is CASSHGLGAGSPLHF. DNA for the CDR3: TGCGCCAGCAGCCACGGATTGGGGGCTGGTTCACCCCTCCACTTT.

A few counts support this clone. The V and J genes are TRBV11-3 and TRBJ2-5, with 7 nucleotides matching TRBD1. J lost 0 bases, V lost 5 bases, and 3 bases had no gene match. The length of the CDR3 is 14 residues. From germline, CDR1 is SGHNT and CDR2 YENEEA. The CDR3 bases are TGTGCCAGCAGCGGAGACAGGGACCAAGAGACCCAGTACTTC. As protein: CASSGDRDQETQYF.

V and J are TRBV11-3 and TRBJ1-1; D ambiguous. This CDR3 comprises 13 residues. V gave up 5 bases and J gave up 1 base, with 8 bases separating them. CDR1 and CDR2 from the germline V gene are SGHNT and YENEEA. The CDR3 reads CASSPNRNTEAFF. Here the CDR3 DNA reads TGTGCCAGCAGCCCGAACAGGAACACTGAAGCTTTCTTT.

This sequence joins TRBV4-3 and TRBJ1-3; D might be TRBD1 (5 bases). Germline CDR1 reads LGHNA; CDR2 reads YSLEER. V lost 3 bases, J lost 0 bases, and 12 bases lay in between. This CDR3 has 16 amino acids. The CDR3 loop reads CASSHLDSYSGNTIYF. The CDR3 DNA sequence: TGCGCCAGCAGCCACCTTGACAGCTACTCTGGAAACACCATATATTTT.

The chain employs TRBV11-2 and TRBJ1-1, with D uncertain. CDR1 and CDR2 from the germline V gene are SGHAT and FQNNGV. There are 13 residues in the CDR3. Trimming left V 4 bases short and J 9 bases short, with 15 bases between. CDR3 amino acids: CASSSQPGEKAFF. The CDR3 DNA reads TGTGCCAGCAGCTCCCAGCCGGGAGAAAAAGCTTTCTTT.

This clone was counted once. The chain employs TRBV11-2 and TRBJ2-7, with 8 bases aligning to TRBD2. Germline lookup yields CDR1 SGHAT and CDR2 FQNNGV. Trimming at V came to 1 base and at J to 2 bases, leaving 7 bases not matched to a gene. This CDR3 comprises 16 residues. In DNA form, the CDR3 reads TGTGCCAGCAGCTTAGGGACTAGCCTACAAGCCTACGAGCAGTACTTC. Translated, it gives CASSLGTSLQAYEQYF.

This clone has just a few counts. The chain joins TRBV15 to TRBJ2-7; no definite D call. The V gene's germline CDR1 is LNHNV and CDR2 YYDKDF (reference sequence). The CDR3 contains 13 residues. The V and J ends lost 0 bases and 9 bases respectively, with 12 bases between them. CDR3 region: CATSRDSSFGQYF. The CDR3 DNA is TGTGCCACCAGCAGAGATAGCTCCTTCGGGCAGTACTTC.

The J gene is TRBJ1-1, the V gene TRBV5-4; D ambiguous. Looked up from germline, CDR1 is SGHNT and CDR2 is YYREEE (reference sequence). With 0 bases removed from V and 2 bases from J, the gap between germline ends came to 11 bases. The CDR3 consists of 15 residues. The CDR3 nucleotides read TGTGCCAGCAGCTTGGATCTGGGAGCAAACACTGAAGCTTTCTTT. Amino acid sequence: CASSLDLGANTEAFF.

The chain is built from TRBV7-2 and TRBJ2-7, with 7 bases matching TRBD2. V dropped 1 base and J dropped 4; count of bases not matched to a gene: 4. The germline V gene has CDR1 SGHTA and CDR2 FQGNSA. This CDR3 has 14 amino acids. The CDR3 loop reads CASSLDGRGYEQYF. Written as DNA, the CDR3 is TGTGCCAGCAGCTTAGATGGGCGGGGGTACGAGCAGTACTTC.

This clone was picked up one time. The rearrangement links TRBV15 to TRBJ1-2; no firm D call. Germline assignment: CDR1 LNHNV and CDR2 YYDKDF (reference sequence). This CDR3 is built from 14 residues. V lost 5 bases and J lost 8, with 18 bases in between. The chain's CDR3 is CATSVRLGLEGYTF. In DNA form, the CDR3 reads TGTGCCACCAGCGTCCGACTTGGCCTAGAGGGCTACACCTTC.

This rearrangement joins TRBV7-2 to TRBJ1-5, with D maybe TRBD1 (5 bases). This CDR3 has 13 residues. Germline V gene sequence: CDR1 SGHTA, CDR2 FQGNSA. Trimming removed 3 bases from V and 4 bases from J, with 7 bases in between. In DNA, the CDR3 is TGTGCCAGCAGCTTTCGACAGAATCAGCCCCAGCATTTT. This translates into CASSFRQNQPQHF.

This clone was seen ten or more times. Within the sample, other DNA sequences also encode this same CDR3. V usage is TRBV7-9 and J usage is TRBJ1-1, with D tentatively TRBD1 (5 bases). The CDR3 covers 12 residues. Germline CDR1 SEHNR, CDR2 FQNEAQ (reference sequence). V lost 6 bases and J lost 8, with 13 bases in between. The DNA of the CDR3 is TGTGCCAGCAGTCCCGACAGCATCGAAGCTTTCTTT. Translated: CASSPDSIEAFF.